This passage covers 18 T cell receptor beta chains from one sample sequenced in a study of beta chain features in type 1 diabetes. Expressed TCRB transcripts were sequenced because the entire RNA isolate underwent reverse transcription. Profiled with immunoSEQ multiplex PCR; TCRdb holds only in-frame clones, not every one. Of 130,000 or so clones in the sample, 9.7% were seen once. Sample: central memory CD4+ T cells from blood. Receptor source: a woman between 40 and 55 years old in good health.

In its sample, this clone was seen a few times. The chain joins TRBV10-3 to TRBJ1-6; no reliable D call. Trimming removed 3 bases from V and 9 bases from J, with 6 bases in between. The CDR3 runs 12 residues. CDR1 is ENHRY, CDR2 SYGVKD, per germline. The CDR3 DNA reads as TGTGCCATCAGTGACTACTCTTCACCCCTCCACTTT. It codes for CAISDYSSPLHF.

This clone was counted a few times. The J gene is TRBJ1-1, the V gene TRBV18; possible D gene TRBD1, 5 bases. This CDR3 region has 16 residues. Per the germline V gene, CDR1 is KGHSH and CDR2 is LQKENI. V was shortened by 0 bases and J by 1 base, with 12 bases between the two germline ends. The CDR3 here is CASSPPWGRENTEAFF. The CDR3 coding sequence is TGTGCCAGCTCACCACCCTGGGGCAGAGAGAACACTGAAGCTTTCTTT.

This clone was recorded many times. The V gene is TRBV5-6, the J gene TRBJ2-7; D possibly corresponds to TRBD1 (6 bases). Germline CDR1 and CDR2: SGHDT and YYEEEE. This CDR3 comprises 14 residues. With 0 bases removed from V and 5 bases from J, the gap between germline ends came to 12 bases. DNA of the CDR3: TGTGCCAGCAGCTTGGAGGGGGACATGCACGAGCAGTACTTC. It encodes CASSLEGDMHEQYF.

This clone has just a few counts. This chain links TRBV27 with TRBJ1-1; possibly TRBD1 for D (6 bases). Trimming took off 1 base at V and 0 bases at J, with 9 bases between the two ends. Germline CDR1 MNHEY, CDR2 SMNVEV (reference sequence). This CDR3 has 15 amino acids. CDR3 in DNA: TGTGCCAGCAGTTTATTGGACAGCCTGAACACTGAAGCTTTCTTT. Its protein is CASSLLDSLNTEAFF.

The chain employs TRBV5-4 and TRBJ2-1; 7 nucleotides match TRBD1. Germline V gene data show CDR1 as SGHNT and CDR2 as YYREEE (reference sequence). The CDR3 covers 16 residues. J was trimmed by 2 bases and V by 1 base; bases with no gene match: 6. CDR3 sequence: CASSLMTGSTYNEQFF. The CDR3 DNA sequence: TGTGCCAGCAGCTTGATGACAGGGTCTACCTACAATGAGCAGTTCTTC.

This clone was recorded at least ten times. The J gene is TRBJ1-2, the V gene TRBV4-1; 8 bases are a match to TRBD1. The CDR3 has 13 residues. The V segment lost 3 bases and the J segment 8 bases; nucleotides outside the gene matches: 5. Germline assignment: CDR1 MGHRA and CDR2 YSYEKL. The CDR3 loop reads CASSQQGARGYTF. The CDR3, as DNA: TGCGCCAGCAGCCAGCAGGGGGCGCGAGGCTACACCTTC.

This clone was seen a handful of times. The chain combines TRBV5-1 with TRBJ2-7; the match to TRBD1 covers 10 bases. The CDR3 covers 16 residues. Germline CDR1 is SGHRS and CDR2 is YFSETQ. Unmatched junction bases numbered 14, after V lost 6 bases and J lost 5 bases. This CDR3 reads CASTTLAGTGVHEQYF. The CDR3 DNA reads TGCGCCAGCACCACCCTCGCCGGGACAGGGGTCCACGAGCAGTACTTC.

This clone was picked up a small number of times. The chain is built from TRBV4-2 and TRBJ1-1, with D unresolved. Germline V gives CDR1 LGHNA, CDR2 YNFKEQ. This CDR3 has 13 residues. V was clipped by 4 bases and J by 5 bases, with 11 bases between them. In nucleotides, the CDR3 is TGTGCCAGCAGCCCGACCCCCGGGACTGAAGCTTTCTTT. As protein: CASSPTPGTEAFF.

This clone came up once. V is TRBV9 and J is TRBJ2-5; no reliable D call. Trimming removed 4 bases at V and 5 bases at J, with 15 bases between. Germline-derived CDR1 and CDR2 are SGDLS and YYNGEE. The CDR3 spans 14 residues. This CDR3 reads CASSPNQVRETQYF. The CDR3, as DNA: TGTGCCAGCAGCCCGAACCAAGTCCGGGAGACCCAGTACTTC.

This clone appeared many times. The rearrangement links TRBV28 to TRBJ2-7; no clear D gene. Looked up from germline, CDR1 is MDHEN and CDR2 is SYDVKM. This CDR3 comprises 12 residues. V gave up 6 bases and J gave up 1 base, with 7 bases separating them. In DNA form, the CDR3 reads TGTGCCAGCAGCCTCGAGTCCTACGAGCAGTACTTC. It codes for CASSLESYEQYF.

The J gene is TRBJ2-1, the V gene TRBV5-5; TRBD2 matches at 9 bases. V lost 4 bases to trimming and J lost 7 bases; unmatched junction nucleotides: 9. Germline CDR1 SGHKS, CDR2 YYEKEE (reference sequence). CDR3 length equals 15 residues. The CDR3 loop reads CASSGGSSGANEQFF. The DNA of the CDR3 is TGTGCCAGCAGCGGTGGTTCTAGCGGGGCAAATGAGCAGTTCTTC.

V usage is TRBV19 and J usage is TRBJ1-2, with no clear D. The CDR3 consists of 16 residues. The germline CDR1 and CDR2 sequences are LNHDA and SQIVND (reference sequence). With 3 bases removed from V and 1 base from J, the gap between germline ends came to 15 bases. This chain's CDR3 is CASSILQAAINYGYTF. The DNA for the CDR3 is TGTGCCAGTAGTATTCTGCAGGCTGCTATTAACTATGGCTACACCTTC.

V and J are TRBV15 and TRBJ2-5; no definite D call. Trimming took 0 bases from V and 1 from J, leaving 9 bases between them. The CDR3 spans 15 residues. Per the germline V gene, CDR1 is LNHNV and CDR2 is YYDKDF (reference sequence). CDR3 nucleotide sequence: TGTGCCACCAGCAGAGATAATTCGGGCCAAGAGACCCAGTACTTC. Amino acids: CATSRDNSGQETQYF. Filled out from reference TRBV15 and TRBJ2-5, the complete variable domain reads DAMVIQNPRYQVTQFGKPVTLSCSQTLNHNVMYWYQQKSSQAPKLLFHYYDKDFNNEADTPDNFQSRRPNTSFCFLDIRSPGLGDTAMYLCATSRDNSGQETQYFGPGTRLLVL.

The chain has TRBV7-2 and TRBJ2-3; 10 bases map to TRBD2. Germline V gives CDR1 SGHTA, CDR2 FQGNSA. With V trimmed by 3 bases and J by 2 bases, 8 bases remained unmatched. CDR3 length: 17 residues. In DNA, the CDR3 is TGTGCCAGCAGCTTGGGCCGGCTAGCGGGGGCCACAGATACGCAGTATTTT. As protein: CASSLGRLAGATDTQYF.

A few counts support this clone. The chain joins TRBV5-1 to TRBJ1-1; D might be TRBD1 (6 bases). Deletions cut 1 base from V and 2 bases from J, with 9 bases between. Germline CDR1 reads SGHRS; CDR2 reads YFSETQ. CDR3 size: 14 residues. This chain's CDR3 is CASSLSGGNTEAFF. The CDR3 nucleotides read TGCGCCAGCAGCTTGTCGGGGGGCAACACTGAAGCTTTCTTT.

To note about this clone: Other nucleotide sequences in the sample specify the same CDR3. V is TRBV18 and J is TRBJ2-7; D perhaps matches TRBD2 (6 bases). V shed 2 bases and J shed 4 bases, with 6 bases lying between them. CDR3 size: 12 residues. CDR1 KGHSH and CDR2 LQKENI come from the germline V gene. In DNA, the CDR3 is TGTGCCAGCTCACCAGGAGGGTACGAGCAGTACTTC. It specifies CASSPGGYEQYF.

The chain carries TRBV27 and TRBJ1-4; 8 nucleotides align to TRBD1. CDR3 size: 15 residues. Germline CDR1 reads MNHEY; CDR2 reads SMNVEV (reference sequence). Germline trimming cut 5 bases from V and 7 bases from J; bases unmatched to any gene: 9. The DNA for the CDR3 is TGTGCCAGCAGTAGAGACAGGGGATTGGGTGAAAAACTGTTTTTT. Translation: CASSRDRGLGEKLFF.

This clone was seen many times. The genes are TRBV14 and TRBJ1-6; D is unresolved. V lost 4 bases to trimming and J lost 6 bases, with 10 bases between them. The CDR3 length is 14 residues. CDR1 is SGHDN and CDR2 is FVKESK in the germline V gene. CDR3 in amino acids: CASSRSGANSPLHF. In nucleotides, the CDR3 is TGTGCCAGCAGCCGTTCCGGAGCTAATTCACCCCTCCACTTT.